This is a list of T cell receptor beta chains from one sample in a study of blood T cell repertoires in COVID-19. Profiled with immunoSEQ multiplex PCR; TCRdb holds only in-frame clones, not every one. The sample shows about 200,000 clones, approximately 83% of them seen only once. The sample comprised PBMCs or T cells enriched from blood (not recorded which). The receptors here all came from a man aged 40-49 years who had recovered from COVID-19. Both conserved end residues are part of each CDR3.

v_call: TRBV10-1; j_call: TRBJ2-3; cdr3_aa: CASGTNSSGGPTDTQYF
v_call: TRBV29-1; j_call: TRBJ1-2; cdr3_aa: CSSLGDGYTF
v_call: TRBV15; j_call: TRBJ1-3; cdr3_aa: CATSILGAGNTIYF
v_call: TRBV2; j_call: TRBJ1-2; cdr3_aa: CASSGSGRRGYTF
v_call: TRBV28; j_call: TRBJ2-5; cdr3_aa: CASVASGGFVETQYF
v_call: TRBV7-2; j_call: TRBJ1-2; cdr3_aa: CASSQYRVGYGYTF
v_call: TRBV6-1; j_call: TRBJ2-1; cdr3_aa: CASSVDSTSSYNEQFF
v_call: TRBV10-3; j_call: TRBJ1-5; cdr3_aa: CAISGAGTDNQPQHF
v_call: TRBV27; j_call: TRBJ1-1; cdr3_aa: CASYRGTGARNTEAFF
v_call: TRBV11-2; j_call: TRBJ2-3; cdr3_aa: CASSDQTGGFTDTQYF
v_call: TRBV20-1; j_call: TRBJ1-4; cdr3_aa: CSATGSEKLFF
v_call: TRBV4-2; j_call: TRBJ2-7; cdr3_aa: CASSQEFGTSGGIRAYEQYF
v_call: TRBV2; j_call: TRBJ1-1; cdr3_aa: CASNIGVEAFF
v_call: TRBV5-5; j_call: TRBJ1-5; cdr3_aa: CASSLGQGYQPQHF
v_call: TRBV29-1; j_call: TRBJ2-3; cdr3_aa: CSVEGAGRADTQYF
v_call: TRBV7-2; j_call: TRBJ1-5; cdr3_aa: CASRTTGSNQPQHF
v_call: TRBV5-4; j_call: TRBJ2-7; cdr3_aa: CASSFGLAAFSYEQYF
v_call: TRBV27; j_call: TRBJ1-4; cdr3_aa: CASRGTGGNEKLFF
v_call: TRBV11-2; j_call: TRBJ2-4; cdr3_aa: CASSFVAVSSAKNIQYF
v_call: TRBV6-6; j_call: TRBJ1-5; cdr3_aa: CASRRPGQGGRPQHF
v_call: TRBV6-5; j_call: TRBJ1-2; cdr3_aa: CASSYVSGQGHGYTF